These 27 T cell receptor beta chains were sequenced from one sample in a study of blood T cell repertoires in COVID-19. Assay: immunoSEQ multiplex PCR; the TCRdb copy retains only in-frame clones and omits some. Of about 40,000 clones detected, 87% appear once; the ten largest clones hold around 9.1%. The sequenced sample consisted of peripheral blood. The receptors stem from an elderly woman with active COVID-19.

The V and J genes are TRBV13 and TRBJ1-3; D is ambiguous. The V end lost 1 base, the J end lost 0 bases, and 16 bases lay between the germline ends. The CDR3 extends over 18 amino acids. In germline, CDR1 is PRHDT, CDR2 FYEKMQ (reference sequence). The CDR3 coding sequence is TGTGCCAGCAGCTTAGATTTTGGGTCCTGGAGCTCTGGAAACACCATATATTTT. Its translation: CASSLDFGSWSSGNTIYF.

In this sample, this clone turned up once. This CDR3 is CASSVEFGTGGYNEQFF. As DNA, the CDR3 is TGTGCCAGCAGCGTAGAATTCGGCACAGGGGGTTACAATGAGCAGTTCTTC. The rearrangement uses TRBV9 and TRBJ2-1; 8 nucleotides align to TRBD1. Germline-derived CDR1 and CDR2 are SGDLS and YYNGEE. J lost 4 bases, V lost 0 bases, and 9 bases had no gene match. The CDR3 totals 17 residues.

CDR3 nucleotide sequence: TGTGCCACCAGGCCTCCGGGACAGGGTTCTCCGTCTAATGAAAAACTGTTTTTT. It is translated as CATRPPGQGSPSNEKLFF. V usage is TRBV15 and J usage is TRBJ1-4, with 9 bases matching TRBD1. V lost 6 bases to trimming and J lost 3 bases; unmatched junction nucleotides: 14. Germline V gene data show CDR1 as LNHNV and CDR2 as YYDKDF (reference sequence). The CDR3 runs to 18 residues.

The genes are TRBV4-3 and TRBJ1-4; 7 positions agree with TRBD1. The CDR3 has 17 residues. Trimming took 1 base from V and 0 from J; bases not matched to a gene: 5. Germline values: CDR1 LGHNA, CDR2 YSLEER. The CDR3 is CASSQGGQLSTNEKLFF. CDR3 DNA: TGCGCCAGCAGCCAAGGGGGACAGTTATCAACTAATGAAAAACTGTTTTTT.

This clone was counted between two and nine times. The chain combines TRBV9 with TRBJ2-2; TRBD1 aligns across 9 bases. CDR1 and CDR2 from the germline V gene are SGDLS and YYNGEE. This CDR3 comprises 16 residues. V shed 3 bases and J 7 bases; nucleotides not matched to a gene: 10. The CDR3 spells CASSATNRGLGGELFF. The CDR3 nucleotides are TGTGCCAGCAGCGCGACCAACAGGGGGCTAGGCGGGGAGCTGTTTTTT.

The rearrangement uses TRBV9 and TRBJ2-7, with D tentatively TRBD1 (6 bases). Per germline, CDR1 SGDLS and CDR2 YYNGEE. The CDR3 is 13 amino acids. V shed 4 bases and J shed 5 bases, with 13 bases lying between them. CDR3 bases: TGTGCCAGCAGCTTACAGGGTTACGACGAGCAGTACTTC. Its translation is CASSLQGYDEQYF.

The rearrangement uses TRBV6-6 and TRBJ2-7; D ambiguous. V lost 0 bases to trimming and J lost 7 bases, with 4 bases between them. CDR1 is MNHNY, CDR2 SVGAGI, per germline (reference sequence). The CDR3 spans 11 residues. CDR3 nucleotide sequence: TGTGCCAGCAGTTACTCATCGGAGCAGTACTTC. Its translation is CASSYSSEQYF.

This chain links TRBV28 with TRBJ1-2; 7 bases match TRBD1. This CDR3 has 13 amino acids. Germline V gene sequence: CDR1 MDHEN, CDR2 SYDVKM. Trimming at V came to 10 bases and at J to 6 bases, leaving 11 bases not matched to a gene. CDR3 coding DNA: TGTGCCACCTGGACAGGCCGCGTAGATGGCTACACCTTC. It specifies CATWTGRVDGYTF.

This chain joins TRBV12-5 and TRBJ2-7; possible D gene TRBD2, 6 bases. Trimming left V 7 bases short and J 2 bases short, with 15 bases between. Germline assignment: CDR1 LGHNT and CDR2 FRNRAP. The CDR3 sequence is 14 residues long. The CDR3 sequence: CASAPWRVTYEQYF. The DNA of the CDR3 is TGTGCTAGTGCCCCGTGGAGGGTTACCTACGAGCAGTACTTC. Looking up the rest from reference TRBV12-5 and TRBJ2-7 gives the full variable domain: DARVTQTPRHKVTEMGQEVTMRCQPILGHNTVFWYRQTMMQGLELLAYFRNRAPLDDSGMPKDRFSAEMPDATLATLKIQPSEPRDSAVYFCASAPWRVTYEQYFGPGTRLTVT.

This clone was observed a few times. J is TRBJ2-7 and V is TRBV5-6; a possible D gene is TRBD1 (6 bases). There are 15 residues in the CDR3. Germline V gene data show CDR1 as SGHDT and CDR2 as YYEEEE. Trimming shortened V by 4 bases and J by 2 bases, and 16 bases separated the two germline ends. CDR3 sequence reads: CASSHTTQGTYEQYF. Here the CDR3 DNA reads TGTGCCAGCAGCCATACAACACAGGGAACCTACGAGCAGTACTTC.

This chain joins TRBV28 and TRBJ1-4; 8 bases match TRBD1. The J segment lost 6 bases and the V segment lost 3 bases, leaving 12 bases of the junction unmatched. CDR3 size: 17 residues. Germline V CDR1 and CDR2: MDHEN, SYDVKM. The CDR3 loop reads CASSFLGTGRGDEKLFF. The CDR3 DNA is TGTGCCAGCAGTTTTTTAGGGACAGGCCGCGGGGATGAAAAACTGTTTTTT.

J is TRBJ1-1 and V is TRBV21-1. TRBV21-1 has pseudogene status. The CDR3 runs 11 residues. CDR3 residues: CAYSGTPEAFF. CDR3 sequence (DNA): TGTGCCTACTCCGGGACTCCGGAAGCTTTCTTT.

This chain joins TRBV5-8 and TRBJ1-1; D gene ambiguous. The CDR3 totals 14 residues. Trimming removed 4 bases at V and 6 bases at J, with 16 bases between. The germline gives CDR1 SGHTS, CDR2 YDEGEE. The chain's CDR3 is CASSSRGLGAEAFF. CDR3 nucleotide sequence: TGTGCCAGCAGCAGCCGTGGACTCGGTGCTGAAGCTTTCTTT.

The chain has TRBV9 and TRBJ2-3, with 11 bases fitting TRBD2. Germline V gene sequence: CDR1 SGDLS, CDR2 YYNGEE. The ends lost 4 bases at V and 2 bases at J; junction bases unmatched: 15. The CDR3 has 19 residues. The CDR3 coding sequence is TGTGCCAGCAGCTCCCCCTCTTGGGCTAGCGGGGGGCCCACAGATACGCAGTATTTT. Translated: CASSSPSWASGGPTDTQYF.

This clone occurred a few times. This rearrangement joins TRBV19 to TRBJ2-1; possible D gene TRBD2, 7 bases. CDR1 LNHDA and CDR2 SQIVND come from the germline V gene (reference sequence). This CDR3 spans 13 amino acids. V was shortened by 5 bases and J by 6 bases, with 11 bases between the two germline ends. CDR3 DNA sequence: TGTGCCAGTAGTGAAGGGGGGGGCAATGAGCAGTTCTTC. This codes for CASSEGGGNEQFF.

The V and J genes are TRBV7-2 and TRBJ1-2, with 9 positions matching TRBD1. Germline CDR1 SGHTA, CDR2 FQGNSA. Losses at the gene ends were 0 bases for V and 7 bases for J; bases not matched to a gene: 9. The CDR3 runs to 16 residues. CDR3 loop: CASSLARLGTGIGYTF. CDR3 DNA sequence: TGTGCCAGCAGCTTAGCGCGTCTCGGGACAGGGATTGGCTACACCTTC.

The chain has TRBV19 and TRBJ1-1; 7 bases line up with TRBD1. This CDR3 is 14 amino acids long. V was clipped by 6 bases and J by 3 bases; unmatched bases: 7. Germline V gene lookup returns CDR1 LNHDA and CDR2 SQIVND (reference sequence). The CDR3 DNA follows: TGTGCCAGTAGCCCAGACAGGGCCCACACTGAAGCTTTCTTT. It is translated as CASSPDRAHTEAFF.

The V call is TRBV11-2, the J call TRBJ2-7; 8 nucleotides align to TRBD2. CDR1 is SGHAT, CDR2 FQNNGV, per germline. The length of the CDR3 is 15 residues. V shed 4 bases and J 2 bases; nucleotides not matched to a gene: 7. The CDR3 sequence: CASSWGVAGTYEQYF. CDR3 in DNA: TGTGCCAGCAGCTGGGGGGTAGCGGGGACCTACGAGCAGTACTTC.

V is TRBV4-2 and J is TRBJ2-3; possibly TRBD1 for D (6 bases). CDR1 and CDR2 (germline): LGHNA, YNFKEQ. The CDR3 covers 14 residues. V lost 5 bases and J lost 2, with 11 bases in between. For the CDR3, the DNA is TGTGCCAGCAGCTTACAGGGAGACACAGATACGCAGTATTTT. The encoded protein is CASSLQGDTDTQYF.

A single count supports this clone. The CDR3 sequence is CASQGPNEKLFF. The DNA for the CDR3 is TGTGCCAGCCAGGGCCCCAATGAAAAACTGTTTTTT. The chain joins TRBV28 to TRBJ1-4; tentative D call: TRBD1 (5 bases). The V gene's germline CDR1 is MDHEN and CDR2 SYDVKM. This CDR3 comprises 12 residues. Trimming left V 8 bases short and J 5 bases short, with 9 bases between.

The CDR3 region is CATSDRANVLTF. DNA of the CDR3: TGTGCCACCTCGGACAGGGCCAACGTCCTGACTTTC. V usage is TRBV19 and J usage is TRBJ2-6; TRBD1 is a possible D gene (5 bases). Germline V CDR1 and CDR2: LNHDA, SQIVND (reference sequence). The CDR3 extends over 12 amino acids. Trimming stripped 10 bases from V and 5 bases from J, with 9 bases between.

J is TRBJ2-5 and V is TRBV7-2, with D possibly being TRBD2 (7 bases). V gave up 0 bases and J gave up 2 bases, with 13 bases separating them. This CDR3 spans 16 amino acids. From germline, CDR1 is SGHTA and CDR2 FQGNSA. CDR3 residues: CASSLAGGPLQETQYF. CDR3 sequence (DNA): TGTGCCAGCAGCTTAGCGGGGGGGCCTCTACAAGAGACCCAGTACTTC.

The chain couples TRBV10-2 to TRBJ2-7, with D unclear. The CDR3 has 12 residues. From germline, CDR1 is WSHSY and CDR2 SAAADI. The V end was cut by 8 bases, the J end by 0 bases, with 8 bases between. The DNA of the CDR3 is TGCGCCAGCGGGCTTTTCTCCTACGAGCAGTACTTC. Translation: CASGLFSYEQYF.

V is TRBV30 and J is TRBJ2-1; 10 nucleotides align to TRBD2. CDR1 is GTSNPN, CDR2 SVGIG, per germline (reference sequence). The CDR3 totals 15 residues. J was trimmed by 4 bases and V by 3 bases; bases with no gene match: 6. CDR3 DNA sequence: TGTGCCTGGAGGTTGCTAGCGGGGGCGTACAATGAGCAGTTCTTC. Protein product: CAWRLLAGAYNEQFF.

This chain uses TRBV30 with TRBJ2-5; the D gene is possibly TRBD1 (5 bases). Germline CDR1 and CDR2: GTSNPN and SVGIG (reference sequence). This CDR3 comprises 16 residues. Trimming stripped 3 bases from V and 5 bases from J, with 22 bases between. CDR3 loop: CAWRTYTGTGLETQYF. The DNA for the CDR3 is TGTGCCTGGAGGACGTATACAGGAACCGGCCTGGAGACCCAGTACTTC. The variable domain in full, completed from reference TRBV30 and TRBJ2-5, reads SQTIHQWPATLVQPVGSPLSLECTVEGTSNPNLYWYRQAAGRGLQLLFYSVGIGQISSEVPQNLSASRPQDRQFILSSKKLLLSDSGFYLCAWRTYTGTGLETQYFGPGTRLLVL.

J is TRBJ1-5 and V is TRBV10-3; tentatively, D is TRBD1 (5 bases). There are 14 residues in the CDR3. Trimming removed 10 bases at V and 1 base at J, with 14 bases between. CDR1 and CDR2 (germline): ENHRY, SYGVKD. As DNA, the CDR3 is TGTGCCACCTGGGGGGGTGAGAGCAATCAGCCCCAGCATTTT. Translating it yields CATWGGESNQPQHF.

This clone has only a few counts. CDR3 sequence: CASTPSSPNSPLHF. CDR3 sequence (DNA): TGTGCCAGCACTCCGTCGAGTCCGAATTCACCCCTCCACTTT. The chain employs TRBV7-9 and TRBJ1-6; no clear D gene. V was pared by 7 bases and J by 7 bases, with 14 bases between. The CDR3 length is 14 residues. The germline V gene has CDR1 SEHNR and CDR2 FQNEAQ (reference sequence).